Following are 26 T cell receptor delta chains from one sample sequenced in a study of gamma-delta chains in newborns, infants, children. TCRdb applied CATT to the reads for clone calling. This table has several thousand delta-chain clones, approximately 3% appearing once. What was sequenced was blood. The receptor source for this set is a child who was a newborn, infant or young child, either healthy, febrile or measles-vaccinated (not recorded which).

By sample share, this clone is medium-sized. Additional DNA sequences in this sample encode the identical CDR3. The gene calls are TRDV1 and TRDJ3, with D perhaps matching TRDD3 (6 bases). Germline assignment: CDR1 TSWWSYY and CDR2 QGS. Trimming left V 0 bases short and J 0 bases short, with 9 bases between. The CDR3 has 18 residues. CDR3 loop: CALGELGDVSWDTRQMFF. The CDR3 bases are TGTGCTCTTGGGGAACTGGGGGACGTCTCCTGGGACACCCGACAGATGTTTTTC.

In regard to this clone: It is likely a read error: a sequence one base away is far more abundant. The same CDR3 arises from other DNA sequences in this sample as well. V usage is TRDV2 and J usage is TRDJ2; TRDD3 matches at 12 bases. The CDR3 consists of 20 residues. The germline V gene encodes CDR1 GEAIGNYY and CDR2 EKD. The DNA of the CDR3 is TGTGCCTGTGTACCGTACTGGGGGATACTTGGGAGTCCACAGACAGCACAACTCTTTTTT. It is translated as CACVPYWGILGSPQTAQLFF.

This clone has a handful of counts. A far more abundant clone sits one base away, making this likely a read error. Other DNA variants within this sample encode the same CDR3. The V call is TRDV2, the J call TRDJ1; TRDD3 agrees at 13 bases. The CDR3 has 16 residues. The germline gives CDR1 GEAIGNYY, CDR2 EKD. CDR3 coding DNA: TGCGCCTGTGACGTACTGGGGGATACGCGCTTCGGTAAACTCATCTTT. It yields the protein CACDVLGDTRFGKLIF.

In regard to this clone: A much larger clone differs by one base, so this may be a read error. The same CDR3 arises from other DNA sequences in this sample as well. The V and J genes are TRDV1 and TRDJ3, with D perhaps TRDD3 (5 bases). This CDR3 is built from 22 residues. CDR1 and CDR2 (germline): TSWWSYY, QGS. The DNA for the CDR3 is TGTGCTCTTGGGGAAAGGCCGGCCCCTCGGGGCGAGGGACCCTGGGACACCCGGCAGATGTTTTTC. This translates into CALGERPAPRGEGPWDTRQMFF.

This clone appeared a few times. A read error may be the cause here, since a much bigger clone is one base away. Other DNA sequences from this sample encode an identical CDR3 as well. CDR3 DNA sequence: TGTGCCTGTGACACGATACTGGGGGATACCTGGGACACCCGACAGATGTTCTTC. Protein: CACDTILGDTWDTRQMFF. The chain links TRDV2 to TRDJ3; the match to TRDD3 covers 12 bases. Germline loops: CDR1 GEAIGNYY, CDR2 EKD. This CDR3 has 18 amino acids.

A few counts support this clone. A read error likely explains this, since a far larger clone differs by one base. CDR3 in amino acids: CACDSTGGYSWDTRQVFF. In nucleotides, the CDR3 is TGTGCCTGTGACAGTACTGGGGGATACTCCTGGGACACCCGACAGGTGTTTTTC. The chain has TRDV2 and TRDJ3; 12 nucleotides align to TRDD3. Germline V lookup: CDR1 GEAIGNYY, CDR2 EKD. The CDR3 runs 18 residues.

A few counts support this clone. This sequence may be a read error, since a much larger clone differs from it by one base. The rearrangement joins TRDV2 to TRDJ3; D gene uncertain. V lost 0 bases and J 0 bases, leaving 11 bases between the germline ends. This CDR3 is 18 amino acids long. The germline V gene has CDR1 GEAIGNYY and CDR2 EKD. CDR3 amino acids: CACDTVYTSSWDTRQMFF. The CDR3 region has the DNA TGTGCCTGTGACACCGTATACACGAGCTCCTGGGACACCCGACAGATGTTTTTC.

About this clone: A read error likely explains this, since a far larger clone differs by one base. Other DNA sequences from this sample encode an identical CDR3 as well. This sequence joins TRDV2 and TRDJ1, with a possible D match to TRDD3 (5 bases). Trimming took 3 bases from V and 1 from J, leaving 20 bases between them. The germline CDR1 and CDR2 sequences are GEAIGNYY and EKD. The CDR3 is 17 residues long. Written as DNA, the CDR3 is TGTGCCTGTGACCACCGCGGAGGGGACCTGGGCACCGATAAACTCATCTTT. Protein product: CACDHRGGDLGTDKLIF.

This clone was seen a handful of times. With a far larger clone one base away, a read error is the likely cause. The same CDR3 arises from other DNA sequences in this sample as well. The V and J genes are TRDV2 and TRDJ3; the match to TRDD3 covers 8 bases. Germline V gene data show CDR1 as GEAIGNYY and CDR2 as EKD. The CDR3 is made up of 18 amino acids. In DNA, the CDR3 is TGTGCCTGTGACACGGGATACGCTAGCTCCTGGGACACCCGACAGATGTTTTTT. Encoded protein: CACDTGYASSWDTRQMFF.

There are a few counts of this clone. The TCRdb protein, from a much larger clone, departs from this DNA's translation at residue 12, likely by read error; the protein shown derives from the DNA. The genes are TRDV2 and TRDJ3; 10 bases align to TRDD3. Germline-derived CDR1 and CDR2 are GEAIGNYY and EKD. This CDR3 region has 16 residues. The CDR3 nucleotides are TGTGCCTGTGACGTACTGGGGGATTGGGACACCCAACAGATGTTTTTC. Translating gives CACDVLGDWDTQQMFF.

This clone came up many times. A read error may explain this, as a much larger clone is one base away. The V gene is TRDV2, the J gene TRDJ2; tentative D call: TRDD3 (5 bases). Germline V lookup: CDR1 GEAIGNYY, CDR2 EKD. The CDR3 has 13 residues. V was cut by 0 bases and J by 4 bases, with 5 bases left in between. The CDR3 coding sequence is TGTGCCTGTGACACCTGGGGGACAGCACAACTCTTCTTT. Its protein product is CACDTWGTAQLFF.

This clone is termed medium-sized. The chain links TRDV2 to TRDJ3; D may be TRDD3 (6 bases). The germline V gene encodes CDR1 GEAIGNYY and CDR2 EKD. The CDR3 spans 19 residues. Between the trimmed V and J ends, which lost 0 bases and 0 bases, there was a span of 14 bases. The CDR3 sequence is CACDTVTGKDSWDTRQMFF. CDR3 coding DNA: TGTGCCTGTGACACCGTGACTGGGAAAGACTCCTGGGACACCCGACAGATGTTTTTC.

In this sample, this clone turned up a few times. One base separates it from a far larger clone, so it is likely a read error. At the DNA level, this CDR3 is encoded by other sequences in the same sample as well. As DNA, the CDR3 is TGTGCCTGTGACACCGCCTGGGGGATACGTAAAACCGATAAACTCATCTTT. As protein: CACDTAWGIRKTDKLIF. The chain links TRDV2 to TRDJ1; 12 nucleotides agree with TRDD3. V lost 0 bases, J lost 2 bases, and 6 bases stayed unmatched. Germline V gene sequence: CDR1 GEAIGNYY, CDR2 EKD. This CDR3 spans 17 amino acids.

To note about this clone: A much bigger clone sits one base away, suggesting this may be a read error. The chain uses TRDV2 and TRDJ3; TRDD3 agrees at 12 bases. The CDR3 extends over 21 amino acids. J was trimmed by 0 bases and V by 0 bases; bases with no gene match: 8. Germline-derived CDR1 and CDR2 are GEAIGNYY and EKD. The CDR3 sequence: CACDTNWGILPSSWDTRQMFF. The CDR3 DNA reads as TGTGCCTGTGACACCAACTGGGGGATACTCCCGAGCTCCTGGGACACCCGACAGATGTTTTTC.

By frequency in the sample, this clone is medium-sized. The V and J genes are TRDV3 and TRDJ3, with 7 positions matching TRDD3. The V gene end was trimmed by 1 base and the J gene end by 0 bases; junction bases not matched to a gene: 15. The CDR3 contains 20 residues. The V gene's germline CDR1 is TVYSNPD and CDR2 GDNSRS (reference sequence). CDR3 DNA: TGTGCCTTTATTATCGGGGGGATCTTCGAAAGCTCCTGGGACACCCGACAGATGTTTTTC. Encoded protein: CAFIIGGIFESSWDTRQMFF.

Note on this clone: This may stem from a read error, because a much larger clone lies one nucleotide away. The chain joins TRDV2 to TRDJ3, with 10 bases lining up with TRDD3. The CDR3 runs 25 residues. CDR1 GEAIGNYY and CDR2 EKD come from the germline V gene. The CDR3 reads CACDTSRVTTDLGDRSSWDTRQTFF. The CDR3 DNA sequence: TGTGCCTGTGACACCTCCCGCGTTACTACTGACCTGGGGGATAGGAGCTCCTGGGACACCCGACAGACGTTTTTC.

Regarding this clone: The TCRdb protein comes from a much larger clone and disagrees with this DNA's translation at residue 4, likely due to a read error; the protein given here is derived from the DNA. The rearrangement joins TRDV2 to TRDJ3; the D gene is possibly TRDD3 (6 bases). V dropped 6 bases and J dropped 0 bases, with 17 bases sitting between them. Germline V lookup: CDR1 GEAIGNYY, CDR2 EKD. The CDR3 runs 18 residues. CDR3 amino acids: CACNKKRGSSWDTRQMFF. The CDR3 DNA follows: TGTGCCTGTAACAAGAAACGGGGGAGCTCCTGGGACACCCGACAGATGTTTTTC.

There are a few counts of this clone. The TCRdb record carries a much larger clone's protein, which differs from this DNA's translation at residue 3; a read error is the likely cause, and the protein listed here is the DNA translation. The chain combines TRDV2 with TRDJ3; 11 positions agree with TRDD3. Germline lookup yields CDR1 GEAIGNYY and CDR2 EKD. The CDR3 loop spans 18 amino acids. CDR3 DNA sequence: TGTGCCCGTGACGTACTGGGGGATAGCTCCTGGGACACCCGACAGATGTTTTTC. Translated: CARDVLGDSSWDTRQMFF.

There are a few counts of this clone. The protein recorded in TCRdb matches a much larger clone and deviates from this DNA's translation at residue 3, suggesting a read error; the protein here is obtained by translating the DNA. The V and J genes are TRDV2 and TRDJ3; TRDD3 matches 8 bases. The CDR3 extends over 18 amino acids. Per germline, CDR1 GEAIGNYY and CDR2 EKD. CDR3 sequence: CARDSGGPFSWDTRQMFF. The CDR3 region has the DNA TGTGCCCGTGACTCTGGGGGACCTTTTTCCTGGGACACCCGACAGATGTTTTTC.

This clone was seen a handful of times. A far larger clone is only one base removed, so a read error is likely. The chain links TRDV2 to TRDJ3; 8 bases map to TRDD3. The CDR3 contains 21 residues. Per the germline V gene, CDR1 is GEAIGNYY and CDR2 is EKD. J lost 2 bases, V lost 3 bases, and 17 bases had no gene match. CDR3 loop: CACDVLLGGTHFTWDTRQMFF. The CDR3 nucleotides are TGTGCCTGTGACGTCTTACTGGGGGGTACGCATTTCACCTGGGACACCCGACAGATGTTTTTC.

A remark on this clone: TCRdb's entry gives the protein of a much larger clone, which mismatches this DNA's translation at residue 3, likely from a read error; the protein reported here is translated from the DNA. The gene calls are TRDV2 and TRDJ2; D gene uncertain. This CDR3 has 15 residues. Germline lookup yields CDR1 GEAIGNYY and CDR2 EKD. This CDR3 reads CARDTVTRGRAQLFF. The DNA for the CDR3 is TGTGCCCGTGACACCGTTACGCGGGGCCGAGCACAACTCTTCTTT.

This clone came up a few times. Given a far larger clone just one base away, this is likely a sequencing read error. This chain links TRDV1 with TRDJ1, with D tentatively TRDD3 (5 bases). CDR3 size: 13 residues. Germline-derived CDR1 and CDR2 are TSWWSYY and QGS. The CDR3 loop is CAIGEPGDDKLIF. The CDR3 nucleotides read TGTGCTATTGGGGAACCCGGGGACGATAAACTCATCTTT.

This clone was counted between two and nine times. TCRdb's protein, taken from a much larger clone, differs from this DNA's translation at residue 14, likely owing to a read error; the protein displayed comes from the DNA. This sequence joins TRDV2 and TRDJ1, with D tentatively TRDD3 (6 bases). Germline CDR1 reads GEAIGNYY; CDR2 reads EKD. The CDR3 sequence is 16 residues long. CDR3 region: CACDRYWVTYTDKPIF. The CDR3 DNA follows: TGTGCCTGTGACCGGTACTGGGTGACGTACACCGATAAACCCATCTTT.

This clone was picked up a small number of times. The protein in TCRdb stems from a much larger clone and differs at residue 4 from this DNA's translation, likely a read error; here the protein is translated from the DNA. The CDR3, as DNA: TGTGCCTGTGGCACCGTACTGGGGGATACGTTGACAGCACAACTCTTCTTT. Its protein is CACGTVLGDTLTAQLFF. The chain is built from TRDV2 and TRDJ2; 13 nucleotides align to TRDD3. This CDR3 spans 17 amino acids. Germline V gives CDR1 GEAIGNYY, CDR2 EKD.

Concerning this clone: The TCRdb protein, from a much larger clone, departs from this DNA's translation at residue 17, likely by read error; the protein shown derives from the DNA. CDR3 coding DNA: TGTGCCTGTGACACTGGGGGATACCCCAGCTCCTGGGACACCCGACAGACGTTTTTC. It encodes CACDTGGYPSSWDTRQTFF. This chain joins TRDV2 and TRDJ3; 10 nucleotides line up with TRDD3. Germline V gives CDR1 GEAIGNYY, CDR2 EKD. The CDR3 covers 19 residues.

As for this clone: At one end, the junction sequence differs from germline, possibly due to a read error. The chain employs TRDV2 and TRDJ3; 7 positions match TRDD3. Germline assignment: CDR1 GEAIGNYY and CDR2 EKD. This CDR3 comprises 16 residues. CDR3 nucleotide sequence: TGTGCCTGTACTTGGGGGAGCTCCTGGGACACCCGCCAGATGTTTTTC. It codes for CACTWGSSWDTRQMFF.